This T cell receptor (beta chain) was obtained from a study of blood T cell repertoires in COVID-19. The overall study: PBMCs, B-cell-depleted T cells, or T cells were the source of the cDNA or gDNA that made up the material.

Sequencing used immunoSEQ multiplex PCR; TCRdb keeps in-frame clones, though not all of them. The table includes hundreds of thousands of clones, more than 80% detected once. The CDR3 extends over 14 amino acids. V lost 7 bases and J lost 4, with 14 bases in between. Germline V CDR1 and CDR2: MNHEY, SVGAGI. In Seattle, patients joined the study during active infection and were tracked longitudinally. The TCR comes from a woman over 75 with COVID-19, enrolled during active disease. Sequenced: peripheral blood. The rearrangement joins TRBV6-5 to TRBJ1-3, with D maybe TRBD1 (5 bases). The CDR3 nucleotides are TGTGCCAGCATTCGGGGGACTATCGGAAACACCATATATTTT. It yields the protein CASIRGTIGNTIYF.